These 29 T cell receptor beta chains share one sample of origin, sequenced in a study of T cells in Graves' hyperthyroidism and ophthalmopathy. Amplification yielded TCR beta CDR3 regions, with RNA transcripts as the source. The HTBI primer set drove a first-round RT-PCR of the TCR CDR3. TCRdb ran MiXCR on the multiplex PCR reads and lists one entry per CDR3 protein. The sample consists of fewer than 500,000 distinct CDR3 sequences, roughly 13% of them appearing once. Material: blood. Every receptor here comes from a man aged 30 to 45 with Graves' hyperthyroidism that later progressed to Graves' ophthalmopathy.

This clonotype showed up just a few times. The genes are TRBV19 and TRBJ1-5, with D perhaps matching TRBD1 (5 bases). Germline assignment: CDR1 LNHDA and CDR2 SQIVND (reference sequence). CDR3 size: 14 residues. Trimming pared 4 bases from V and 3 bases from J, leaving 10 bases between. The CDR3 DNA reads as TGTGCCAGTAGTACGGGACCGATCAATCAGCCCCAGCATTTT. Translating gives CASSTGPINQPQHF.

The chain is built from TRBV6-5 and TRBJ2-2, with unresolved D. The CDR3 totals 14 residues. Germline CDR1 and CDR2: MNHEY and SVGAGI. The V gene lost 1 base and the J gene lost 5 bases, with 8 bases spanning the gap. CDR3 sequence: CASSYLEKTGELFF. The DNA of the CDR3 is TGTGCCAGCAGTTACTTGGAAAAGACCGGGGAGCTGTTTTTT.

This clonotype was counted at least ten times. The chain couples TRBV6-2 or TRBV6-3 to TRBJ1-5, with 8 bases identical to TRBD1. V trimming: 6 bases; J trimming: 2 bases; junction bases outside the gene matches: 3. CDR1 and CDR2 (germline): MNHEY, SVGEGT. The CDR3 covers 14 residues. The CDR3 coding sequence is TGTGCCAGCAGACAGACAGGGGGCAATCAGCCCCAGCATTTT. It is translated as CASRQTGGNQPQHF.

This clonotype was observed many times. The V gene is TRBV6-1, the J gene TRBJ1-2, with 11 bases lining up with TRBD1. Germline V CDR1 and CDR2: MNHNS, SASEGT. V lost 6 bases to trimming and J lost 8 bases; unmatched junction nucleotides: 17. The length of the CDR3 is 17 residues. The CDR3 nucleotides read TGTGCCAGCAGCTATGGGACAGGGGGTTATATTCCGGGCGGCTACACCTTC. Translation gives CASSYGTGGYIPGGYTF.

This clonotype was counted many times. V is TRBV28 and J is TRBJ1-3; D is unresolved. Germline V gives CDR1 MDHEN, CDR2 SYDVKM. The CDR3 consists of 16 residues. Trimming took off 2 bases at V and 5 bases at J, with 16 bases between the two ends. In nucleotides, the CDR3 is TGTGCCAGCAGTTTAGGGGTTGGCAGGACCAGAAACACCATATATTTT. Translation gives CASSLGVGRTRNTIYF.

V usage is TRBV7-8 and J usage is TRBJ2-1; D may match TRBD1 or TRBD2 (6 bases each). The CDR3 loop spans 13 amino acids. Germline CDR1 and CDR2: SGHVS and FQNEAQ. Trimming removed 6 bases from V and 15 bases from J, with 21 bases in between. This chain's CDR3 is CASSSGEVSSRFF. The CDR3 DNA reads as TGTGCCAGCAGTTCAGGGGAGGTTAGCTCGAGGTTCTTC.

The genes are TRBV11-3 and TRBJ2-1; D not resolved. Trimming stripped 2 bases from V and 2 bases from J, with 13 bases between. CDR1 SGHNT and CDR2 YENEEA come from the germline V gene. The CDR3 covers 16 residues. Here the CDR3 reads CASSLSDGKTYNEQFF. The DNA of the CDR3 is TGTGCCAGCAGCTTATCTGACGGTAAAACCTACAATGAGCAGTTCTTC.

The J gene is TRBJ2-1, the V gene TRBV4-1, with 11 bases aligning to TRBD2. The CDR3 is 16 amino acids. Germline V gene lookup returns CDR1 MGHRA and CDR2 YSYEKL. V dropped 3 bases and J dropped 3; count of bases not matched to a gene: 4. The DNA of the CDR3 is TGCGCCAGCAGCCAGACTAGCGGGAACCGCTACAATGAGCAGTTCTTC. As protein: CASSQTSGNRYNEQFF.

The table lists this clonotype with a few counts. The chain links TRBV3-1 to TRBJ1-1; 7 positions agree with TRBD1. The length of the CDR3 is 14 residues. After removal of 3 bases from V and 5 bases from J, the junction contained 6 bases not matched to a gene. The V gene's germline CDR1 is LGHDT and CDR2 YNNKEL (reference sequence). The CDR3 DNA reads as TGTGCCAGCAGCCAGACAGGGAAAGGTACTGAAGCTTTCTTT. Translating gives CASSQTGKGTEAFF.

This clonotype was picked up one time. A much larger clone differs by one base, so this may be a read error. This sequence joins TRBV12-3 or TRBV12-4 and TRBJ2-3; D possibly corresponds to TRBD2 (6 bases). The length of the CDR3 is 14 residues. The CDR3 bases are TGTGCCAGCGGTTTGTCCAGGGAGGCAGATACGCAGTATTTT. It yields the protein CASGLSREADTQYF.

This clonotype has a count of ten or more. V gene TRBV5-1 combines with J gene TRBJ2-7; 10 bases fit TRBD1. The CDR3 extends over 15 amino acids. Per the germline V gene, CDR1 is SGHRS and CDR2 is YFSETQ. With 4 bases clipped from V and 6 bases from J, the junction kept 10 bases outside the gene matches. CDR3 in amino acids: CASSEEGDRGSEQYF. CDR3 DNA sequence: TGCGCCAGCAGCGAGGAGGGGGACAGGGGATCCGAGCAGTACTTC.

This clonotype was seen at least ten times. The chain combines TRBV7-9 with TRBJ2-7; D may match TRBD1 or TRBD2 (5 bases each). Germline V gene data show CDR1 as SEHNR and CDR2 as FQNEAQ (reference sequence). The ends were cut back, 1 base at V and 0 bases at J, with 13 bases in the middle. The CDR3 totals 16 residues. The CDR3 loop is CASSLVGGHSSYEQYF. In DNA form, the CDR3 reads TGTGCCAGCAGCTTAGTTGGGGGTCATAGCTCCTACGAGCAGTACTTC.

There are many counts of this clonotype. The gene calls are TRBV28 and TRBJ2-3; 9 nucleotides line up with TRBD2. Per the germline V gene, CDR1 is MDHEN and CDR2 is SYDVKM. The J segment lost 2 bases and the V segment lost 10 bases, leaving 4 bases of the junction unmatched. This CDR3 spans 13 amino acids. DNA of the CDR3: TGTGCCACCCGGACTAGCGACACAGATACGCAGTATTTT. It codes for CATRTSDTDTQYF.

This clonotype was found a few times. The V gene is TRBV4-1, the J gene TRBJ2-5, with no clear D. Trimming pared 0 bases from V and 0 bases from J, leaving 11 bases between. Germline V gene lookup returns CDR1 MGHRA and CDR2 YSYEKL. The CDR3 extends over 16 amino acids. CDR3 protein: CASSQDRRSYQETQYF. CDR3 in DNA: TGCGCCAGCAGCCAAGATCGACGGTCGTACCAAGAGACCCAGTACTTC.

The chain joins TRBV2 to TRBJ2-2; D possibly matches TRBD1 or TRBD2 (7 bases each). Trimming cost V 8 bases and J 6 bases, with 19 bases left between them. The CDR3 totals 15 residues. The germline V gene encodes CDR1 SNHLY and CDR2 FYNNEI. This CDR3 is CASFQGGAPPGELFF. The CDR3 DNA reads as TGTGCCAGCTTTCAGGGGGGGGCCCCCCCCGGGGAGCTGTTTTTT.

This clonotype was seen many times. The chain combines TRBV20-1 with TRBJ2-5, with 7 bases fitting TRBD1. The CDR3 covers 14 residues. CDR1 and CDR2 (germline): DFQATT, SNEGSKA (reference sequence). V gave up 6 bases and J gave up 0 bases; unmatched junction bases: 7. CDR3 loop: CSAQGQLYQETQYF. The CDR3 nucleotides are TGCAGTGCCCAGGGACAGTTGTACCAAGAGACCCAGTACTTC.

This clonotype was detected ten times or more. The genes are TRBV20-1 and TRBJ2-5, with 8 bases fitting TRBD2. V shed 3 bases, J shed 1 base, and the junction held 10 bases outside the gene matches. Germline values: CDR1 DFQATT, CDR2 SNEGSKA (reference sequence). This CDR3 spans 16 amino acids. The CDR3 reads CSASGGTRVFQETQYF. In DNA, the CDR3 is TGCAGTGCTAGTGGTGGGACTAGGGTTTTCCAAGAGACCCAGTACTTC.

This clonotype has ten or more counts. The gene calls are TRBV5-1 and TRBJ2-7; no reliable D call. V was clipped by 4 bases and J by 5 bases, with 10 bases between them. This CDR3 spans 12 amino acids. Germline CDR1 SGHRS, CDR2 YFSETQ. The CDR3 sequence is CASSRGPDEQYF. In nucleotides, the CDR3 is TGCGCCAGCAGCCGAGGTCCGGACGAGCAGTACTTC. The variable domain in full, completed from reference TRBV5-1 and TRBJ2-7, reads KAGVTQTPRYLIKTRGQQVTLSCSPISGHRSVSWYQQTPGQGLQFLFEYFSETQRNKGNFPGRFSGRQFSNSRSEMNVSTLELGDSALYLCASSRGPDEQYFGPGTRLTVT.

In its sample, this clonotype was seen many times. The rearrangement uses TRBV7-9 and TRBJ1-1; TRBD1 might be the D (6 bases). Per germline, CDR1 SEHNR and CDR2 FQNEAQ (reference sequence). V was clipped by 6 bases and J by 4 bases, with 21 bases between them. CDR3 size: 16 residues. CDR3 residues: CASSFPPGTRATEAFF. For the CDR3, the DNA is TGTGCCAGCAGTTTTCCCCCCGGGACAAGAGCCACTGAAGCTTTCTTT.

This clonotype has a count of ten or more. V gene TRBV6-6 combines with J gene TRBJ1-1; D is possibly TRBD1 (5 bases). V dropped 2 bases and J dropped 6 bases, with 19 bases sitting between them. The CDR3 length is 16 residues. CDR1 is MNHNY and CDR2 is SVGAGI in the germline V gene (reference sequence). CDR3 in amino acids: CASSYPGQGFSAEAFF. CDR3 DNA sequence: TGTGCCAGCAGTTACCCCGGCCAGGGTTTTTCGGCTGAAGCTTTCTTT.

This clonotype has ten or more counts. The chain combines TRBV7-2 with TRBJ2-7; D may match TRBD1 or TRBD2 (5 bases each). Germline V lookup: CDR1 SGHTA, CDR2 FQGNSA. The CDR3 sequence is 17 residues long. Trimming took off 1 base at V and 3 bases at J, with 19 bases between the two ends. CDR3 DNA sequence: TGTGCCAGCAGCTTAGGGGGATTCAGGGAGACTCTCTACGAGCAGTACTTC. It encodes CASSLGGFRETLYEQYF.

This clonotype has a count of ten or more. The CDR3 loop is CASRGETGKGLRTEAFF. CDR3 coding DNA: TGCGCCAGCAGGGGGGAGACAGGGAAAGGCCTTCGCACTGAAGCTTTCTTT. This chain uses TRBV5-1 with TRBJ1-1; 7 bases fit TRBD1. The germline gives CDR1 SGHRS, CDR2 YFSETQ. The CDR3 spans 17 residues. V gave up 5 bases and J gave up 4 bases; unmatched junction bases: 17.

The table lists this clonotype with many counts. The chain couples TRBV5-6 to TRBJ2-5; D unclear. CDR1 and CDR2 (germline): SGHDT, YYEEEE. V dropped 0 bases and J dropped 5 bases, with 14 bases sitting between them. This CDR3 is 15 amino acids long. CDR3 sequence reads: CASSLEAASRETQYF. The CDR3 region has the DNA TGTGCCAGCAGCTTGGAGGCGGCTTCGCGGGAGACCCAGTACTTC.

This clonotype came up many times. The chain is built from TRBV11-2 and TRBJ2-1; the match to TRBD2 covers 7 bases. The germline V gene encodes CDR1 SGHAT and CDR2 FQNNGV. This CDR3 is 16 amino acids long. The V gene end was trimmed by 5 bases and the J gene end by 0 bases; junction bases not matched to a gene: 7. The CDR3 is CASSTLASRSYNEQFF. The DNA for the CDR3 is TGTGCCAGCAGCACACTAGCGTCCCGCTCCTACAATGAGCAGTTCTTC. Complete variable domain (other parts from reference TRBV11-2 and TRBJ2-1): EAGVAQSPRYKIIEKRQSVAFWCNPISGHATLYWYQQILGQGPKLLIQFQNNGVVDDSQLPKDRFSAERLKGVDSTLKIQPAKLEDSAVYLCASSTLASRSYNEQFFGPGTRLTVL.

In its sample, this clonotype was seen a few times. The chain combines TRBV6-1 with TRBJ1-2; D remains unclear. The CDR3 is 14 residues long. Germline CDR1 and CDR2: MNHNS and SASEGT. The V end lost 2 bases, the J end lost 8 bases, and 15 bases lay between the germline ends. The chain's CDR3 is CASSESGRFAGYTF. The CDR3, as DNA: TGTGCCAGCAGTGAATCTGGGCGGTTCGCGGGCTACACCTTC.

This clonotype was counted many times. This rearrangement joins TRBV11-2 to TRBJ2-7; D call uncertain. The CDR3 totals 11 residues. CDR1 SGHAT and CDR2 FQNNGV come from the germline V gene. V was shortened by 5 bases and J by 3 bases, with 5 bases between the two germline ends. The DNA for the CDR3 is TGTGCCAGCAGCCGACTCTACGAGCAGTACTTC. This encodes CASSRLYEQYF.

This clonotype occurred many times. The chain links TRBV24-1 to TRBJ2-1, with 14 bases fitting TRBD2. Germline V gives CDR1 KGHDR, CDR2 SFDVKD. The CDR3 runs 17 residues. Unmatched junction bases numbered 6, after V lost 2 bases and J lost 7 bases. The chain's CDR3 is CATSDSRGLAGANEQFF. The CDR3 DNA reads as TGTGCCACCAGTGATTCGAGGGGACTAGCGGGGGCTAATGAGCAGTTCTTC.

The J gene is TRBJ2-7, the V gene TRBV11-2; TRBD1 matches 8 bases. This CDR3 spans 17 amino acids. The J segment lost 3 bases and the V segment lost 1 base, leaving 11 bases of the junction unmatched. Germline CDR1 reads SGHAT; CDR2 reads FQNNGV. CDR3 sequence: CASSLVYAGQGDYEQYF. The CDR3, as DNA: TGTGCCAGCAGCTTAGTTTATGCCGGACAGGGCGACTACGAGCAGTACTTC.

The CDR3 loop reads CASTSVTGELFF. The CDR3 nucleotides are TGTGCCAGCACCTCGGTAACCGGGGAGCTGTTTTTT. The chain couples TRBV28 to TRBJ2-2; D is undetermined. CDR1 MDHEN and CDR2 SYDVKM come from the germline V gene. V gave up 7 bases and J gave up 5 bases, with 8 bases separating them. This CDR3 spans 12 amino acids.